A selection of T cell receptor beta chains follows, all from one sample in a study of T cell changes during pregnancy in multiple sclerosis. Repertoires were generated with immunoSEQ multiplex PCR, while TCRdb's copy carries only in-frame clones and drops some. Of tens of thousands of clones listed, 75% to 90% are singletons. This specimen consisted of CD4+ T cells from peripheral blood mononuclear cells, obtained in the first trimester of pregnancy. These receptors originate from a female donor in good health, enrolled as a control in a pregnancy study. Each CDR3 is given with its conserved first and last residue. The order of the fields is clone size, CDR3 length, V gene, J gene, D gene, CDR3 DNA, CDR3 protein. The D gene is left open where the match is weak. Clone sizes are given selectively: once, few, many, or a class where the clone is expanded.

clone size: -
CDR3 length: 11
V gene: TRBV6-6
J gene: TRBJ1-2
D gene: -
CDR3 DNA: TGTGCCAGCAGTTACACTAGAGGCTACACCTTC
CDR3 protein: CASSYTRGYTF

clone size: medium-sized
CDR3 length: 12
V gene: TRBV5-1
J gene: TRBJ2-7
D gene: -
CDR3 DNA: TGCGCCAGCAGCTCTTCTTCCTACGAGCAGTACTTC
CDR3 protein: CASSSSSYEQYF

clone size: -
CDR3 length: 18
V gene: TRBV19
J gene: TRBJ2-6
D gene: -
CDR3 DNA: TGTGCCAGTTCTAGGCGGTCTTCCACGCTCTCTGGGGCCAACGTCCTGACTTTC
CDR3 protein: CASSRRSSTLSGANVLTF

clone size: -
CDR3 length: 16
V gene: TRBV4-1
J gene: TRBJ2-1
D gene: TRBD2
CDR3 DNA: TGCGCCAGCAGCCAAGTGCTCGGGGGGAGCTACAATGAGCAGTTCTTC
CDR3 protein: CASSQVLGGSYNEQFF

clone size: -
CDR3 length: 16
V gene: TRBV7-8
J gene: TRBJ1-2
D gene: TRBD1
CDR3 DNA: TGTGCCAGCAGCTCCCTTACAGGGGGTTATGTCTATGGCTACACCTTC
CDR3 protein: CASSSLTGGYVYGYTF

clone size: -
CDR3 length: 13
V gene: TRBV10-2
J gene: TRBJ2-7
D gene: TRBD1
CDR3 DNA: TGCGCCAGCGTCTCCGACAGGGGCTACGAGCAGTACTTC
CDR3 protein: CASVSDRGYEQYF

clone size: -
CDR3 length: 13
V gene: TRBV28
J gene: TRBJ1-1
D gene: -
CDR3 DNA: TGTGCCAGCAGGGGGGGGGAGAACACTGAAGCTTTCTTT
CDR3 protein: CASRGGENTEAFF

clone size: -
CDR3 length: 15
V gene: TRBV7-9
J gene: TRBJ1-4
D gene: -
CDR3 DNA: TGTGCCAGCAGCTTAAAGACAGGACCTAATGAAAAACTGTTTTTT
CDR3 protein: CASSLKTGPNEKLFF

clone size: few
CDR3 length: 14
V gene: TRBV30
J gene: TRBJ1-2
D gene: -
CDR3 DNA: TGTGCCTGGACCACTCCCGGAGGATTCTATGGCTACACCTTC
CDR3 protein: CAWTTPGGFYGYTF

clone size: -
CDR3 length: 12
V gene: TRBV5-4
J gene: TRBJ2-7
D gene: -
CDR3 DNA: TGTGCCAGCAGCCAACAGGGCTACGAGCAGTACTTC
CDR3 protein: CASSQQGYEQYF

clone size: -
CDR3 length: 16
V gene: TRBV13
J gene: TRBJ2-7
D gene: TRBD2
CDR3 DNA: TGTGCCAGCAGCACCCGGACTAGCGGTTTCACCTACGAGCAGTACTTC
CDR3 protein: CASSTRTSGFTYEQYF

clone size: -
CDR3 length: 12
V gene: TRBV10-3
J gene: TRBJ2-5
D gene: TRBD2
CDR3 DNA: TGTGCCATCGGGGGGGAGAGAGAGACCCAGTACTTC
CDR3 protein: CAIGGERETQYF

clone size: -
CDR3 length: 15
V gene: TRBV10-3
J gene: TRBJ1-5
D gene: TRBD1
CDR3 DNA: TGTGCCATCAGTGATGTTGGACAGGGCGATCAGCCCCAGCATTTT
CDR3 protein: CAISDVGQGDQPQHF

clone size: -
CDR3 length: 14
V gene: TRBV5-1
J gene: TRBJ1-4
D gene: -
CDR3 DNA: TGCGCCAGCAGCTTGGGACAGCTTAATGAAAAACTGTTTTTT
CDR3 protein: CASSLGQLNEKLFF

clone size: -
CDR3 length: 17
V gene: TRBV6-9
J gene: TRBJ2-7
D gene: -
CDR3 DNA: TGTGCCAGCAGTCTCCATCCCGGGACTCTGCTCCCTGGCGAGCAGTACTTC
CDR3 protein: CASSLHPGTLLPGEQYF

clone size: -
CDR3 length: 16
V gene: TRBV5-1
J gene: TRBJ2-5
D gene: -
CDR3 DNA: TGCGCCAGCAGCTTGGGTCTGAGCGAACGGAAAGAGACCCAGTACTTC
CDR3 protein: CASSLGLSERKETQYF

clone size: once
CDR3 length: 16
V gene: TRBV5-1
J gene: TRBJ2-7
D gene: TRBD2
CDR3 DNA: TGCGCCAGCAGCTTGGTGGCTAGCGGGCCCTCCTACGAGCAGTACTTC
CDR3 protein: CASSLVASGPSYEQYF

clone size: -
CDR3 length: 15
V gene: TRBV30
J gene: TRBJ2-7
D gene: -
CDR3 DNA: TGTGCCTGGAGTGTTGCCCCCCTAAGCTCCTACGAGCAGTACTTC
CDR3 protein: CAWSVAPLSSYEQYF

clone size: -
CDR3 length: 15
V gene: TRBV5-8
J gene: TRBJ1-1
D gene: -
CDR3 DNA: TGTGCCAGCAGCTTCCCGACAAGGTCAGGCACTGAAGCTTTCTTT
CDR3 protein: CASSFPTRSGTEAFF

clone size: -
CDR3 length: 15
V gene: TRBV5-1
J gene: TRBJ2-2
D gene: TRBD1
CDR3 DNA: TGCGCCAGCAGCCCGGGACAGGGGGTCCCCGGGGAGCTGTTTTTT
CDR3 protein: CASSPGQGVPGELFF

clone size: -
CDR3 length: 14
V gene: TRBV7-7
J gene: TRBJ2-1
D gene: -
CDR3 DNA: TGTGCTAGCAGCTTAGCGCAGGGGATCCATGAGCAGTTCTTC
CDR3 protein: CASSLAQGIHEQFF

clone size: few
CDR3 length: 16
V gene: TRBV4-1
J gene: TRBJ1-1
D gene: TRBD1
CDR3 DNA: TGCGCCAGCAGCCTTGACAGGGGAGCTTGGGACACTGAAGCTTTCTTT
CDR3 protein: CASSLDRGAWDTEAFF

clone size: -
CDR3 length: 14
V gene: TRBV5-1
J gene: TRBJ2-4
D gene: TRBD1
CDR3 DNA: TGCGCCAGCAGCTTGGAGGGACAGGGTCCCATTCAGTACTTC
CDR3 protein: CASSLEGQGPIQYF

clone size: -
CDR3 length: 16
V gene: TRBV4-3
J gene: TRBJ2-7
D gene: TRBD1
CDR3 DNA: TGCGCCAGCAGCCTTCGGACAGGGTTTGCCCCCTACGAGCAGTACTTC
CDR3 protein: CASSLRTGFAPYEQYF

clone size: -
CDR3 length: 16
V gene: TRBV10-2
J gene: TRBJ2-1
D gene: TRBD1
CDR3 DNA: TGCGCCAGCGGGGGGATACTAGACAGGGGGGGGAATGAGCAGTTCTTC
CDR3 protein: CASGGILDRGGNEQFF

clone size: -
CDR3 length: 12
V gene: TRBV10-2
J gene: TRBJ1-2
D gene: -
CDR3 DNA: TGCGCCAGCAGTGAGAGGGAGAGAGGCTACACCTTC
CDR3 protein: CASSERERGYTF